This T cell receptor (beta chain) came from a study of T cell responses to AZD1222 COVID-19 vaccine. The CDR3 runs 14 residues. V was clipped by 3 bases and J by 9 bases; unmatched bases: 3. The germline CDR1 and CDR2 sequences are SGHTA and FQGNSA. Remarks on this clone: Its antigen is as yet unknown.

Study-wide results and limits: Increases in Spike-specific TCR breadth and depth were seen after two AZD1222 doses. Without day 14 samples, only post-peak T cell repertoires were studied. The reported proportion of spike-specific TCRs targeting unmutated variant regions was nearly half. Donors, mostly white British, included more females; clonal diversity was possibly underestimated.

Generated by immunoSEQ multiplex PCR, the TCRdb table keeps only in-frame clones and is missing some. The table lists some 130,000 clones, around 90% of them singletons. The specimen was peripheral blood, collected on day 0 of AZD1222 vaccination. The receptor was isolated from an adult in good health. The chain carries TRBV7-2 and TRBJ1-4; 11 positions agree with TRBD1. The CDR3 loop reads CASSFGTGGQKLFF. CDR3 nucleotide sequence: TGTGCCAGCAGCTTCGGGACAGGGGGGCAAAAACTGTTTTTT.